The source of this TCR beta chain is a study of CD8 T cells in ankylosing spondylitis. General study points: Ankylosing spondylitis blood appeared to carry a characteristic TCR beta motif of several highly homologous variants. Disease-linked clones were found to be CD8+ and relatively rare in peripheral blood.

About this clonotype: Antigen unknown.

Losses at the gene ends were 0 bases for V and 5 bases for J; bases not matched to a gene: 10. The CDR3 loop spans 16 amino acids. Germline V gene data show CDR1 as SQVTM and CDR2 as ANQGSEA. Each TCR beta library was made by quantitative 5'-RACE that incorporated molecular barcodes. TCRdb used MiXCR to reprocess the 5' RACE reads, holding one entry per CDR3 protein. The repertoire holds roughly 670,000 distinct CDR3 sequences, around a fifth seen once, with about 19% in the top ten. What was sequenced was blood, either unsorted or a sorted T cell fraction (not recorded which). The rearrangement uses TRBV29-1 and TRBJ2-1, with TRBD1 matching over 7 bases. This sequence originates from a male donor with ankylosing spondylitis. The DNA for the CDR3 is TGCAGCGTTGAAGATCAGATGGGACAGTGGCACAATGAGCAGTTCTTC. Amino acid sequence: CSVEDQMGQWHNEQFF.